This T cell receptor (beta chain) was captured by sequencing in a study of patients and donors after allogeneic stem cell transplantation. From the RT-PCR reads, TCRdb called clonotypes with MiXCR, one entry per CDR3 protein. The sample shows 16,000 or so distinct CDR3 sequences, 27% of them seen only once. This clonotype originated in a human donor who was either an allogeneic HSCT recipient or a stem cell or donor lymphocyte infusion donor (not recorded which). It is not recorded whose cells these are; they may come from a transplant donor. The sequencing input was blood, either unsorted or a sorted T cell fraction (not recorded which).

The CDR3 loop reads CATSRDEIGTSKNYTF. CDR3 sequence (DNA): TGTGCCACCAGCAGAGACGAGATCGGAACGAGTAAGAACTACACCTTC. V is TRBV15 and J is TRBJ1-2; D remains unclear. Trimming left V 0 bases short and J 10 bases short, with 21 bases between. CDR3 length equals 16 residues. CDR1 is LNHNV, CDR2 YYDKDF, per germline (reference sequence).